These 18 T cell receptor beta chains were all obtained from the same sample, sequenced in a study of blood T cell repertoires in COVID-19. Produced via immunoSEQ multiplex PCR; TCRdb's table is partial and in-frame only. Of 75,000 or so clones listed, roughly 86% are singletons. The sample was peripheral blood. Every receptor here comes from a man aged 60 to 69 with acute or convalescent COVID-19.

V is TRBV28 and J is TRBJ1-3; 7 nucleotides line up with TRBD1. The V segment lost 9 bases and the J segment 2 bases; nucleotides outside the gene matches: 4. The CDR3 has 13 residues. The germline V gene has CDR1 MDHEN and CDR2 SYDVKM. CDR3 in DNA: TGTGCCAGTGGAGGACAGGCTGGAAACACCATATATTTT. Translation gives CASGGQAGNTIYF.

J is TRBJ2-3 and V is TRBV6-2 or TRBV6-3; TRBD1 aligns across 7 bases. Germline V CDR1 and CDR2: MNHEY, SVGEGT. The CDR3 is made up of 14 amino acids. V trimming: 6 bases; J trimming: 6 bases; junction bases outside the gene matches: 9. The CDR3 loop reads CASSLTTGYDTQYF. The CDR3 DNA sequence: TGTGCCAGCAGCCTAACGACAGGGTACGATACGCAGTATTTT.

J is TRBJ1-1 and V is TRBV3-1 (or the pseudogene TRBV3-2), with no clear D. Trimming left V 1 base short and J 10 bases short, with 16 bases between. From germline, CDR1 is LGHDT and CDR2 YNNKEL (reference sequence). The CDR3 runs to 14 residues. CDR3 sequence (DNA): TGTGCCAGCAGCCAAGTCGATATCGAGGATGCAGCTTTCTTT. Protein sequence: CASSQVDIEDAAFF.

The chain uses TRBV6-6 and TRBJ2-7, with D possibly being TRBD1 (6 bases). This CDR3 spans 12 amino acids. Trimming took off 5 bases at V and 3 bases at J, with 8 bases between the two ends. Per germline, CDR1 MNHNY and CDR2 SVGAGI (reference sequence). The CDR3 region has the DNA TGTGCCAGCAGTCTACAGGGCTACGAGCAGTACTTC. Residues: CASSLQGYEQYF.

The V and J genes are TRBV28 and TRBJ1-4; D is perhaps TRBD1 (5 bases). Trimming cost V 5 bases and J 3 bases, with 13 bases left between them. Germline CDR1 is MDHEN and CDR2 is SYDVKM. This CDR3 has 15 amino acids. The CDR3 nucleotides read TGTGCCAGCAGTCTACGGGGGATGTCTAATGAAAAACTGTTTTTT. This sequence encodes CASSLRGMSNEKLFF.

V and J are TRBV5-1 and TRBJ2-1; 9 positions match TRBD1. The CDR3 runs to 13 residues. V was pared by 2 bases and J by 10 bases, with 4 bases of the junction left unmatched. Germline V gene lookup returns CDR1 SGHRS and CDR2 YFSETQ. CDR3 residues: CASSLQGAKEQFF. DNA of the CDR3: TGCGCCAGCAGCTTACAGGGGGCAAAAGAGCAGTTCTTC.

The rearrangement links TRBV27 to TRBJ1-1; 8 bases match TRBD1. The CDR3 runs 16 residues. CDR1 MNHEY and CDR2 SMNVEV come from the germline V gene (reference sequence). V was clipped by 5 bases and J by 4 bases; unmatched bases: 12. CDR3: CASSPTRTGRGTEAFF. CDR3 DNA: TGTGCCAGCAGTCCCACTCGGACAGGGAGAGGCACTGAAGCTTTCTTT.

This clone was counted a single time. This chain joins TRBV6-5 and TRBJ1-1, with 12 bases identical to TRBD1. The germline gives CDR1 MNHEY, CDR2 SVGAGI. This CDR3 region has 14 residues. Losses at the gene ends were 6 bases for V and 10 bases for J; bases not matched to a gene: 9. The CDR3 reads CASRGPGTGGTAFF. The CDR3 DNA sequence: TGTGCCAGCAGGGGTCCCGGGACAGGGGGCACAGCTTTCTTT.

V usage is TRBV7-2 and J usage is TRBJ2-1, with D tentatively TRBD1 (6 bases). Germline V gene lookup returns CDR1 SGHTA and CDR2 FQGNSA. This CDR3 is built from 15 residues. V was pared by 3 bases and J by 6 bases, with 15 bases between. The CDR3 here is CASSLRQATRNEQFF. CDR3 bases: TGTGCCAGCAGCTTGAGACAGGCGACCCGCAATGAGCAGTTCTTC.

The rearrangement uses TRBV28 and TRBJ1-1; maybe TRBD1 (6 bases). Germline lookup yields CDR1 MDHEN and CDR2 SYDVKM. The V gene lost 4 bases and the J gene lost 9 bases, with 12 bases spanning the gap. The CDR3 totals 12 residues. For the CDR3, the DNA is TGTGCCAGCAGTTCTCGCGGGGGGCAAGCTTTCTTT. Amino acids: CASSSRGGQAFF.

This clone was observed a single time. The CDR3 DNA follows: TGCGCCAGCTTTCCCTCGGGGTGGGGCTATAATTCACCCCTCCACTTT. As protein: CASFPSGWGYNSPLHF. The chain recombines TRBV4-3 with TRBJ1-6; D is unclear. CDR1 is LGHNA, CDR2 YSLEER, per germline. The V end was cut by 8 bases, the J end by 3 bases, with 17 bases between. CDR3 length: 16 residues.

The CDR3: CASSQRTGSYGYTF. The CDR3 DNA sequence: TGCGCCAGCAGCCAAAGGACAGGGTCCTATGGCTACACCTTC. The V and J genes are TRBV5-1 and TRBJ1-2; 8 nucleotides line up with TRBD1. Trimming removed 4 bases from V and 4 bases from J; junction bases left unmatched: 6. Looked up from germline, CDR1 is SGHRS and CDR2 is YFSETQ. The CDR3 is made up of 14 amino acids.

The CDR3 DNA follows: TGTGCCAGCAGCCTCGGGGGGCCGCCCCTCCACTTT. The encoded protein is CASSLGGPPLHF. The rearrangement uses TRBV11-2 and TRBJ1-6; D possibly corresponds to TRBD1 (6 bases). In germline, CDR1 is SGHAT, CDR2 FQNNGV. V lost 5 bases, J lost 13 bases, and 12 bases lay in between. This CDR3 region has 12 residues.

The genes are TRBV27 and TRBJ2-7; D is possibly TRBD2 (6 bases). Trimming took 0 bases from V and 3 from J, leaving 30 bases between them. In germline, CDR1 is MNHEY, CDR2 SMNVEV (reference sequence). CDR3 size: 21 residues. The CDR3 sequence is CASSLSAPREEVREPYYEQYF. CDR3 in DNA: TGTGCCAGCAGTTTATCGGCCCCCAGGGAGGAGGTACGCGAGCCTTACTACGAGCAGTACTTC.

This CDR3 is CASSKQGAGETQYF. Here the CDR3 DNA reads TGTGCCAGCAGTAAACAGGGGGCGGGGGAGACCCAGTACTTC. This chain links TRBV27 with TRBJ2-5, with 9 bases lining up with TRBD1. This CDR3 is 14 amino acids long. Germline loops: CDR1 MNHEY, CDR2 SMNVEV (reference sequence). V gave up 5 bases and J gave up 5 bases; unmatched junction bases: 6.

The rearrangement joins TRBV28 to TRBJ1-4; D may be TRBD1 (5 bases). Germline-derived CDR1 and CDR2 are MDHEN and SYDVKM. This CDR3 contains 15 residues. Deletions cut 5 bases from V and 3 bases from J, with 13 bases between. Here the CDR3 reads CASSTVGGSNEKLFF. CDR3 sequence (DNA): TGTGCCAGCAGTACTGTGGGGGGGTCTAATGAAAAACTGTTTTTT.

The V and J genes are TRBV19 and TRBJ2-6; 13 bases line up with TRBD2. Germline CDR1 is LNHDA and CDR2 is SQIVND (reference sequence). V gave up 6 bases and J gave up 2 bases; unmatched junction bases: 7. The CDR3 loop spans 18 amino acids. The CDR3 region is CASRVGTSGVTGANVLTF. DNA of the CDR3: TGTGCCAGTAGAGTGGGGACTAGCGGGGTAACTGGGGCCAACGTCCTGACTTTC.

The V and J genes are TRBV10-1 and TRBJ2-3, with D maybe TRBD1 (5 bases). V lost 7 bases and J lost 6, with 17 bases in between. The CDR3 contains 14 residues. The V gene's germline CDR1 is WNHNN and CDR2 SYGVQD (reference sequence). The CDR3 reads CASIPGWFKDTQYF. The CDR3 DNA follows: TGCGCCAGCATTCCAGGGTGGTTTAAGGATACGCAGTATTTT.